The table lists the clone carrying this T cell receptor (beta chain) with a count of one. This sample is drawn from a study of regulatory T cells in long-lasting Graves disease. Study background: Persistent Graves' disease required over 5 years of antithyroid drugs and positive TSH receptor antibodies.

The germline gives CDR1 LNHDA, CDR2 SQIVND (reference sequence). The CDR3 consists of 16 residues. The J segment lost 6 bases and the V segment lost 6 bases, leaving 11 bases of the junction unmatched. Time point reported: persistent/refractory GD, antithyroid drugs over 5 years with positive TRAb. TCR sequences were obtained from RNA taken from PBMCs. TCR beta libraries were built with iRepertoire HTBI primers and Arm-PCR of CDR3 regions. MiXCR, applied by TCRdb to the multiplex PCR reads, yields one record per CDR3 protein. The table has under 450,000 distinct CDR3 sequences, 23% seen once. The clonotype was recovered from a female donor with Graves disease. The chain combines TRBV19 with TRBJ1-2; 12 nucleotides agree with TRBD1. The sample in question was peripheral blood mononuclear cells (PBMCs), obtained when the disease was refractory, from a patient treated with antithyroid drugs. Here the CDR3 DNA reads TGTGCCAGTAGAAAGACCGGGACAGGGGGCTCTAATGGCTACACCTTC. Its translation: CASRKTGTGGSNGYTF. Full variable domain (outside the CDR3, taken from reference TRBV19 and TRBJ1-2): DGGITQSPKYLFRKEGQNVTLSCEQNLNHDAMYWYRQDPGQGLRLIYYSQIVNDFQKGDIAEGYSVSREKKESFPLTVTSAQKNPTAFYLCASRKTGTGGSNGYTFGSGTRLTVV.